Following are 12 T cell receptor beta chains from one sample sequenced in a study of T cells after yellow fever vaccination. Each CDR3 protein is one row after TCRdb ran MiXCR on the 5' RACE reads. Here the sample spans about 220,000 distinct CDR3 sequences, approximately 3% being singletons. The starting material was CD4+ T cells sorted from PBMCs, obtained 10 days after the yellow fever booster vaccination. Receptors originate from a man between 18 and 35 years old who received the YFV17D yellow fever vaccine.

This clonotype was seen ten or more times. The CDR3 DNA sequence: TGCAGTGCTAGAGGCGGGGCAACGAACACTGAAGCTTTCTTT. Translation gives CSARGGATNTEAFF. This chain uses TRBV20-1 with TRBJ1-1; tentative D call: TRBD1 (5 bases). Germline CDR1 reads DFQATT; CDR2 reads SNEGSKA (reference sequence). The CDR3 runs to 14 residues. Deletions cut 1 base from V and 1 base from J, with 10 bases between.

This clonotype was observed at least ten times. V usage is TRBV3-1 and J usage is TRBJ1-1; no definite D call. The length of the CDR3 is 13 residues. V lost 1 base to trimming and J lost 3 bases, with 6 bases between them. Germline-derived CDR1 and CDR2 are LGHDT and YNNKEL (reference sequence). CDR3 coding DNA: TGTGCCAGCAGCCAAGGCACGTACACTGAAGCTTTCTTT. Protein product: CASSQGTYTEAFF.

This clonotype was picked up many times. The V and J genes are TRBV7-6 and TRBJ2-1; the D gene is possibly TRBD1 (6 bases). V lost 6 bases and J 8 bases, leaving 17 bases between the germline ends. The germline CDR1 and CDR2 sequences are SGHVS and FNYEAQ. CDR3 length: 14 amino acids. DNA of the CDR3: TGTGCCAGCAGTTCTTGGGGGCGCATTGATGAGCAGTTCTTC. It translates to CASSSWGRIDEQFF.

CDR3 region: CASSLRTSGNTDTQYF. CDR3 bases: TGTGCCAGCAGCCTTAGGACTAGCGGCAACACAGATACGCAGTATTTT. J is TRBJ2-3 and V is TRBV7-9; TRBD2 matches at 10 bases. Trimming cost V 5 bases and J 2 bases; bases outside gene matches: 7. The CDR3 runs to 16 residues. Germline assignment: CDR1 SEHNR and CDR2 FQNEAQ (reference sequence).

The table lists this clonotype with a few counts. The CDR3 bases are TGTGCCAGCAGCACACGGACAGGAGGTTCAGAGACCCAGTACTTC. Protein product: CASSTRTGGSETQYF. The chain is built from TRBV7-2 and TRBJ2-5, with TRBD1 matching over 7 bases. Trimming cost V 5 bases and J 4 bases; bases outside gene matches: 10. The CDR3 totals 15 residues. Germline CDR1 is SGHTA and CDR2 is FQGNSA.

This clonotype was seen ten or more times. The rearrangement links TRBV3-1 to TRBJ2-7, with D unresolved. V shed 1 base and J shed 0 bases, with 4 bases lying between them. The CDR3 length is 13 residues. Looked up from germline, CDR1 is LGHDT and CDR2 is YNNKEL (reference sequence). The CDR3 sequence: CASSQGHSYEQYV. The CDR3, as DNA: TGTGCCAGCAGCCAAGGGCACTCCTACGAGCAGTACGTC.

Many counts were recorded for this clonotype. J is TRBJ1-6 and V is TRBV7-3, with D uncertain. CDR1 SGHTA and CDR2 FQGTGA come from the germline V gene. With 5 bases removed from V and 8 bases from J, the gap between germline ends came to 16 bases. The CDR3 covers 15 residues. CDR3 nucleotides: TGTGCCAGCAGCCCAGCGAGGGAACGGGATTCACCCCTCCACTTT. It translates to CASSPARERDSPLHF.

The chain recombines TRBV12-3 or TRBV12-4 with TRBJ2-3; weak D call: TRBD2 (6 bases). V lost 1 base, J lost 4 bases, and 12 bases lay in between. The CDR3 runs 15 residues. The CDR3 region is CASSLGRLGSDTQYF. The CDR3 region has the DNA TGTGCCAGCAGTTTAGGGCGACTAGGTTCAGATACGCAGTATTTT.

Here the CDR3 DNA reads TGTGCCAGCAGCCCGGCGGTTAGGGGCACTGAAGCTTTCTTT. Amino acid sequence: CASSPAVRGTEAFF. V gene TRBV13 combines with J gene TRBJ1-1; D is perhaps TRBD1 (5 bases). The CDR3 is 14 amino acids. Germline loops: CDR1 PRHDT, CDR2 FYEKMQ (reference sequence). V gave up 5 bases and J gave up 4 bases, with 14 bases separating them. Filled out from reference TRBV13 and TRBJ1-1, the complete variable domain reads AAGVIQSPRHLIKEKRETATLKCYPIPRHDTVYWYQQGPGQDPQFLISFYEKMQSDKGSIPDRFSAQQFSDYHSELNMSSLELGDSALYFCASSPAVRGTEAFFGQGTRLTVV.

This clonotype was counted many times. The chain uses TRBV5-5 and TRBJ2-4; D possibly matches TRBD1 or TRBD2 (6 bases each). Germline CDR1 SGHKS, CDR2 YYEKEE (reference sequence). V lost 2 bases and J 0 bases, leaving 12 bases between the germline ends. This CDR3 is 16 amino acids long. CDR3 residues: CASSFIGGLAKNIQYF. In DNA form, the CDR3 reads TGTGCCAGCAGCTTTATAGGGGGGTTAGCCAAAAACATTCAGTACTTC. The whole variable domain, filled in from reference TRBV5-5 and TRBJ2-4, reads DAGVTQSPTHLIKTRGQQVTLRCSPISGHKSVSWYQQVLGQGPQFIFQYYEKEERGRGNFPDRFSARQFPNYSSELNVNALLLGDSALYLCASSFIGGLAKNIQYFGAGTRLSVL.

Written as DNA, the CDR3 is TGCAGTGCTATAGCGGGGGGGGTGAACACTGAAGCTTTCTTT. The encoded protein is CSAIAGGVNTEAFF. This chain connects TRBV20-1 to TRBJ1-1; possibly TRBD1 for D (5 bases). Germline V gene lookup returns CDR1 DFQATT and CDR2 SNEGSKA (reference sequence). V shed 4 bases and J shed 0 bases, with 12 bases lying between them. CDR3 length equals 14 residues.

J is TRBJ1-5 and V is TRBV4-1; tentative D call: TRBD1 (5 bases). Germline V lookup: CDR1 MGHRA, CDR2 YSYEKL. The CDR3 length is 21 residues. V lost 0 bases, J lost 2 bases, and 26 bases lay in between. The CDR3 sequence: CASSQEGSGGVGVWGNQPQHF. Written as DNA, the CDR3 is TGCGCCAGCAGCCAAGAAGGCTCCGGGGGAGTCGGGGTATGGGGCAATCAGCCCCAGCATTTT.